This TCR beta chain was observed in a study of CD8 T cells in ankylosing spondylitis. This clonotype occurred a few times. The target antigen is unknown. Study observations and caveats: Matched synovial fluid from ankylosing spondylitis patients was reported to be enriched for disease-linked clones. Certain motif variants had earlier appeared in reactive arthritis synovial fluid and blood. Characteristic of ankylosing spondylitis blood, it appeared, was a TCR beta motif comprising about eight highly homologous variants.

Deletions cut 0 bases from V and 0 bases from J, with 5 bases between. Germline V gene sequence: CDR1 SGHTA, CDR2 FQGNSA. The CDR3 runs to 14 residues. Quantitative 5'-RACE was performed with molecular barcodes, and it yielded the TCR beta libraries. Using its own MiXCR run on the 5' RACE reads, TCRdb lists one record per CDR3 protein. The repertoire holds around 300,000 distinct CDR3 sequences, with 9.5% to 13% as singletons. Sequencing used blood, either unsorted or a sorted T cell fraction (not recorded which). This receptor was taken from a female donor with ankylosing spondylitis or in good health (not recorded which). The chain links TRBV7-2 to TRBJ1-1; D is unresolved. The CDR3 protein is CASSLAMVNTEAFF. CDR3 bases: TGTGCCAGCAGCTTAGCCATGGTGAACACTGAAGCTTTCTTT.